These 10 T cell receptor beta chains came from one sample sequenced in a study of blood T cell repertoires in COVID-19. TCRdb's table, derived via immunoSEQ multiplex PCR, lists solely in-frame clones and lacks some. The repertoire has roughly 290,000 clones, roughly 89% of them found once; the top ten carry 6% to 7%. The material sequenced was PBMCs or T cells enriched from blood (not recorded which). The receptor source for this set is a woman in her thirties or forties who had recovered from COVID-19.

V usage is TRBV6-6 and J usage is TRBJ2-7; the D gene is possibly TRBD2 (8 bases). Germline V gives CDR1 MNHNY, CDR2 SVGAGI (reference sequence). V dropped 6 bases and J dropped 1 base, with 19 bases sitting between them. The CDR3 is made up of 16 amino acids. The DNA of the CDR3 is TGTGCCAGCAGCCCCGGGAGGGGGCGCCAATCCTACGAGCAGTACTTC. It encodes CASSPGRGRQSYEQYF.

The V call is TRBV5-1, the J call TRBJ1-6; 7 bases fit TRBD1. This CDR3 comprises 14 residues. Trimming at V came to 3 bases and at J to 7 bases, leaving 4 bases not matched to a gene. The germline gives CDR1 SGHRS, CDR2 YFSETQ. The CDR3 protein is CASSSDRLNSPLHF. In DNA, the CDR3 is TGCGCCAGCAGCTCGGACAGGTTAAATTCACCCCTCCACTTT.

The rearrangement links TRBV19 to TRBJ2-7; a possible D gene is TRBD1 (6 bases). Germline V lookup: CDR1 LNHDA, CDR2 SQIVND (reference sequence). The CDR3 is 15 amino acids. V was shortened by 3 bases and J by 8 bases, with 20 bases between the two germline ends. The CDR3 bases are TGTGCCAGTAGTATGGCTAGGGGCCAGGGGTTAAAGCAGTACTTC. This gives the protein CASSMARGQGLKQYF. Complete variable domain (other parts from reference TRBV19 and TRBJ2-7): DGGITQSPKYLFRKEGQNVTLSCEQNLNHDAMYWYRQDPGQGLRLIYYSQIVNDFQKGDIAEGYSVSREKKESFPLTVTSAQKNPTAFYLCASSMARGQGLKQYFGPGTRLTVT.

The CDR3 protein is CASNYGSYGYTF. CDR3 in DNA: TGTGCCAGTAACTACGGTTCCTATGGCTACACCTTC. V usage is TRBV19 and J usage is TRBJ1-2; D gene ambiguous. The CDR3 runs 12 residues. V gave up 7 bases and J gave up 4 bases, with 10 bases separating them. Germline CDR1 LNHDA, CDR2 SQIVND (reference sequence).

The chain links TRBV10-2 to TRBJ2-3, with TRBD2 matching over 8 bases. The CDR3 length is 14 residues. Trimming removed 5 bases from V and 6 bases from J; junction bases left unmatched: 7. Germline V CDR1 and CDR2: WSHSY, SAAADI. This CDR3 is CASSLGGRSDTQYF. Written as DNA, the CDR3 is TGCGCCAGCAGTTTAGGCGGGAGGTCCGATACGCAGTATTTT.

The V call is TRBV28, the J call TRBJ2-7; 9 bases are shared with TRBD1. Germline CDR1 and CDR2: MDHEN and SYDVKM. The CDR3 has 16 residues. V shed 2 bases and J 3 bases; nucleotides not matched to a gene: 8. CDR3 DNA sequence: TGTGCCAGCAGTTTAGGCCTCGGGACAGGGCGCTACGAGCAGTACTTC. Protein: CASSLGLGTGRYEQYF.

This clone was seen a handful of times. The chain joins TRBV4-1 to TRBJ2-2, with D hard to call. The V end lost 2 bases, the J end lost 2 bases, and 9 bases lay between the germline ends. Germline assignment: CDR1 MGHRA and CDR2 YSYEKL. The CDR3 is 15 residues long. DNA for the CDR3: TGCGCCAGCAGCCAATCTGGGCGAAACACCGGGGAGCTGTTTTTT. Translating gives CASSQSGRNTGELFF.

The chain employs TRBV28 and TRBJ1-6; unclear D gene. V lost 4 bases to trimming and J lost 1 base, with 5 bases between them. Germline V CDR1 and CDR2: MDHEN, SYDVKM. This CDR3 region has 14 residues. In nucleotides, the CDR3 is TGTGCCAGCAGTTCACAATCCTATAATTCACCCCTCCACTTT. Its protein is CASSSQSYNSPLHF.

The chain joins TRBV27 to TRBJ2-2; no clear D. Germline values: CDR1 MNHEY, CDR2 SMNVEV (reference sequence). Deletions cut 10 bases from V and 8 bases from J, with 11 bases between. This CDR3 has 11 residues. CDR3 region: CATRLSGELFF. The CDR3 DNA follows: TGTGCCACCCGCCTTAGTGGGGAGCTGTTTTTT.

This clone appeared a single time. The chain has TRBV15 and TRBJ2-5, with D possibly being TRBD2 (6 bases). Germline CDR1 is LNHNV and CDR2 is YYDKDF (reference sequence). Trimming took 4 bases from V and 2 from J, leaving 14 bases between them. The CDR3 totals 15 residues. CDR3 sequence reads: CATSTRRGKQETQYF. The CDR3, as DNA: TGTGCCACCAGCACCCGGAGGGGCAAACAAGAGACCCAGTACTTC.